This TCR beta chain was retrieved from a study of T cell repertoires in cytomegalovirus infection. This clonotype was found a few times. Its specificity is not known. The CDR3 length is 16 residues. CDR1 and CDR2 (germline): SGHRS, YFSETQ. V lost 4 bases and J 7 bases, leaving 18 bases between the germline ends. MiXCR, applied by TCRdb to the reads, yields one record per CDR3 protein. This repertoire shows roughly 700,000 distinct CDR3 sequences, approximately 33% found once; its top ten account for about 20%. The study's findings and limits: CMV-specific HLA-C-restricted TCR beta clonotypes dominated the ex vivo response.

The TCR was taken from a human donor in good health (CMV status not recorded). Some clones in this sample may be carry-over from other donors' samples. The chain employs TRBV5-1 and TRBJ1-6; no firm D call. Specimen: cultured PBMCs, collected from culture after CMV antigen stimulation. Here the CDR3 reads CASSNTPGTTNSPLHF. CDR3 nucleotides: TGCGCCAGCAGCAACACCCCCGGCACTACAAATTCACCCCTCCACTTT.